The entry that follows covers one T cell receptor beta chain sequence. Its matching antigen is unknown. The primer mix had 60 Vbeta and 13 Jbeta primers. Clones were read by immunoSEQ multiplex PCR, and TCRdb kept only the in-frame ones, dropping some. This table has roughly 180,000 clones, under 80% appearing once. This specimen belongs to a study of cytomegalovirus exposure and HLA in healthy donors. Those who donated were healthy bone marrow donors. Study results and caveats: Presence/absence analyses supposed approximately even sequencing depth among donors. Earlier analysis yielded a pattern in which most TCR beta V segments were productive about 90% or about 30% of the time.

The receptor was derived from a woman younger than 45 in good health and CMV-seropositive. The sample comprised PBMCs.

As DNA, the CDR3 is TGTGCCAGCAGCTTGCGGACAGGGGACACCGGGGAGCTGTTTTTT. Its protein product is CASSLRTGDTGELFF. The V call is TRBV9, the J call TRBJ2-2, with 9 positions matching TRBD1. The CDR3 contains 15 residues. From germline, CDR1 is SGDLS and CDR2 YYNGEE. J was trimmed by 3 bases and V by 4 bases; bases with no gene match: 4.